This passage covers 24 T cell receptor beta chains from one sample sequenced in a study of blood T cell repertoires in COVID-19. Sequenced by immunoSEQ multiplex PCR; TCRdb stores in-frame clones only, minus some. The sample lists about 190,000 clones, almost 90% occurring once. The source material was peripheral blood. The receptors shown here come from a man over 45 with acute or convalescent COVID-19.

The genes are TRBV5-4 and TRBJ2-3; possible D gene TRBD2, 6 bases. CDR3 size: 17 residues. Germline assignment: CDR1 SGHNT and CDR2 YYREEE (reference sequence). V shed 3 bases and J shed 2 bases, with 19 bases lying between them. The CDR3 sequence: CASSSGVAEGYTDTQYF. As DNA, the CDR3 is TGTGCCAGCAGCTCCGGCGTAGCGGAGGGTTACACAGATACGCAGTATTTT.

The chain is built from TRBV7-9 and TRBJ1-2, with D possibly being TRBD1 (6 bases). The CDR3 has 15 amino acids. V was shortened by 0 bases and J by 8 bases, with 16 bases between the two germline ends. Germline V gives CDR1 SEHNR, CDR2 FQNEAQ (reference sequence). CDR3 sequence: CASSLAKGGPDGYTF. In nucleotides, the CDR3 is TGTGCCAGCAGCTTAGCAAAGGGGGGGCCGGACGGCTACACCTTC.

The V call is TRBV5-1, the J call TRBJ2-7; TRBD1 agrees at 7 bases. V lost 3 bases and J lost 6; bases outside the gene matches: 6. This CDR3 region has 13 residues. CDR1 and CDR2 (germline): SGHRS, YFSETQ. This chain's CDR3 is CASSWGTVAEQYF. CDR3 in DNA: TGCGCCAGCAGCTGGGGGACAGTCGCCGAGCAGTACTTC.

The chain recombines TRBV28 with TRBJ1-4; 7 nucleotides line up with TRBD1. The germline V gene encodes CDR1 MDHEN and CDR2 SYDVKM. The CDR3 runs to 14 residues. The CDR3 sequence: CAHRRGTANEKLFF. The CDR3 bases are TGTGCACATCGTAGGGGGACAGCTAATGAAAAACTGTTTTTT.

V is TRBV5-1 and J is TRBJ2-5; 7 nucleotides agree with TRBD2. This CDR3 is 14 amino acids long. Germline CDR1 reads SGHRS; CDR2 reads YFSETQ. V gave up 4 bases and J gave up 1 base; unmatched junction bases: 4. CDR3: CASSNGGSQETQYF. DNA of the CDR3: TGCGCCAGCAGCAACGGGGGGAGCCAAGAGACCCAGTACTTC.

This chain joins TRBV7-2 and TRBJ1-1; no reliable D call. V gave up 1 base and J gave up 0 bases, with 9 bases separating them. This CDR3 has 15 amino acids. Germline values: CDR1 SGHTA, CDR2 FQGNSA. CDR3 region: CASSLVGSMNTEAFF. CDR3 sequence (DNA): TGTGCCAGCAGCTTAGTGGGCAGCATGAACACTGAAGCTTTCTTT.

This clone was seen only once. V usage is TRBV11-3 and J usage is TRBJ1-3, with TRBD1 matching 8 bases. V was clipped by 1 base and J by 5 bases; unmatched bases: 4. Germline-derived CDR1 and CDR2 are SGHNT and YENEEA. The CDR3 sequence is 15 residues long. The CDR3 DNA is TGTGCCAGCAGCTTAGGCACAGGGGGAAGAAACACCATATATTTT. Amino acid sequence: CASSLGTGGRNTIYF.

The V and J genes are TRBV12-3 or TRBV12-4 and TRBJ2-7, with 7 bases fitting TRBD1. CDR3 length: 13 amino acids. V lost 5 bases, J lost 5 bases, and 6 bases stayed unmatched. The CDR3 protein is CASSVGQPDEQYF. The DNA of the CDR3 is TGTGCCAGCAGTGTGGGACAGCCGGACGAGCAGTACTTC.

The CDR3 bases are TGTGCCAGCAGGCTCACGGCAGATACGCAGTATTTT. The encoded protein is CASRLTADTQYF. The chain couples TRBV2 to TRBJ2-3; D is unclear. The V gene's germline CDR1 is SNHLY and CDR2 FYNNEI. The CDR3 runs 12 residues. V lost 6 bases and J lost 4, with 8 bases in between.

The chain couples TRBV28 to TRBJ2-1, with 11 bases fitting TRBD2. V shed 10 bases and J 2 bases; nucleotides not matched to a gene: 13. The CDR3 runs to 17 residues. Germline values: CDR1 MDHEN, CDR2 SYDVKM. Here the CDR3 DNA reads TGTGCCATCCCCGGGACTAGCGGAGATCAGACCTACAATGAGCAGTTCTTC. This gives the protein CAIPGTSGDQTYNEQFF.

The rearrangement links TRBV2 to TRBJ1-2; D not certain. CDR1 and CDR2 from the germline V gene are SNHLY and FYNNEI. The CDR3 contains 13 residues. With 3 bases removed from V and 5 bases from J, the gap between germline ends came to 10 bases. The CDR3 reads CASSESGRYGYTF. CDR3 coding DNA: TGTGCCAGCAGTGAGTCAGGTCGTTATGGCTACACCTTC.

The chain links TRBV5-4 to TRBJ2-7; 13 nucleotides line up with TRBD2. Germline lookup yields CDR1 SGHNT and CDR2 YYREEE (reference sequence). CDR3 length equals 17 residues. V shed 3 bases and J 3 bases; nucleotides not matched to a gene: 9. CDR3 nucleotides: TGTGCCAGCAGCTCGCCGGCCGGGACTAGCGGGAACTACGAGCAGTACTTC. Translating gives CASSSPAGTSGNYEQYF.

The genes are TRBV2 and TRBJ1-1; no definite D call. The length of the CDR3 is 14 residues. Trimming took 7 bases from V and 1 from J, leaving 13 bases between them. CDR1 is SNHLY and CDR2 is FYNNEI in the germline V gene. CDR3 protein: CASTQEGRNTEAFF. DNA of the CDR3: TGTGCCAGCACTCAAGAGGGTAGGAACACTGAAGCTTTCTTT.

V usage is TRBV3-1 (or the pseudogene TRBV3-2) and J usage is TRBJ2-7, with D tentatively TRBD2 (5 bases). Trimming took 4 bases from V and 2 from J, leaving 18 bases between them. The CDR3 is 16 amino acids. Per germline, CDR1 LGHDT and CDR2 YNNKEL (reference sequence). DNA of the CDR3: TGTGCCAGCAGCCCTCTAATACTAGGGATTACCTACGAGCAGTACGTC. This gives the protein CASSPLILGITYEQYV.

The rearrangement links TRBV28 to TRBJ1-4; 8 bases are shared with TRBD1. The CDR3 runs 19 residues. V lost 2 bases to trimming and J lost 6 bases; unmatched junction nucleotides: 17. Germline CDR1 MDHEN, CDR2 SYDVKM. The CDR3 DNA reads TGTGCCAGCAGTTTAAGCCGGGACAGGATATTGCGGAGGGATGAAAAACTGTTTTTT. Protein: CASSLSRDRILRRDEKLFF.

The J gene is TRBJ2-1, the V gene TRBV27; possibly TRBD2 for D (5 bases). The length of the CDR3 is 11 residues. CDR1 is MNHEY and CDR2 is SMNVEV in the germline V gene (reference sequence). The V gene lost 8 bases and the J gene lost 10 bases, with 12 bases spanning the gap. The CDR3 DNA follows: TGTGCCAGCCAACGAAGCGGAGAGCAGTTCTTC. It yields the protein CASQRSGEQFF.

This clone was observed a few times. This chain uses TRBV14 with TRBJ2-4; 10 positions agree with TRBD1. Germline V gene sequence: CDR1 SGHDN, CDR2 FVKESK. CDR3 length: 15 residues. J lost 5 bases, V lost 6 bases, and 7 bases had no gene match. CDR3 sequence reads: CASRGTGEGENIQYF. As DNA, the CDR3 is TGTGCCAGCAGAGGGACAGGGGAGGGAGAAAACATTCAGTACTTC.

This clone was seen a handful of times. The V call is TRBV28, the J call TRBJ1-5; TRBD1 agrees at 9 bases. The CDR3 is made up of 15 amino acids. Per germline, CDR1 MDHEN and CDR2 SYDVKM. J was trimmed by 2 bases and V by 6 bases; bases with no gene match: 5. CDR3 residues: CASRTGGFGNQPQHF. The CDR3 DNA follows: TGTGCCAGCAGGACAGGGGGTTTTGGCAATCAGCCCCAGCATTTT. The variable domain in full, completed from reference TRBV28 and TRBJ1-5, reads DVKVTQSSRYLVKRTGEKVFLECVQDMDHENMFWYRQDPGLGLRLIYFSYDVKMKEKGDIPEGYSVSREKKERFSLILESASTNQTSMYLCASRTGGFGNQPQHFGDGTRLSIL.

The CDR3 reads CASSPTGQGDTGELFF. The CDR3 DNA follows: TGTGCCAGCAGCCCGACGGGACAGGGAGACACCGGGGAGCTGTTTTTT. The J gene is TRBJ2-2, the V gene TRBV7-3; TRBD1 aligns across 9 bases. The CDR3 spans 16 residues. Germline CDR1 reads SGHTA; CDR2 reads FQGTGA. V lost 5 bases and J lost 3; bases outside the gene matches: 7.

The CDR3 sequence: CASSLAGTWNGYTF. CDR3 sequence (DNA): TGTGCCAGCAGCTTAGCCGGGACATGGAATGGCTACACCTTC. The rearrangement links TRBV7-2 to TRBJ1-2, with a tentative D call TRBD1 (6 bases). Trimming removed 0 bases from V and 6 bases from J, with 11 bases in between. Germline V gene data show CDR1 as SGHTA and CDR2 as FQGNSA. The CDR3 has 14 amino acids.

The CDR3 DNA reads TGTGCCAGTAGTATGGGACTAGCGCGAAATGAGCAGTTCTTC. Encoded protein: CASSMGLARNEQFF. V gene TRBV19 combines with J gene TRBJ2-1; TRBD2 agrees at 10 bases. Germline lookup yields CDR1 LNHDA and CDR2 SQIVND (reference sequence). The trim removed 3 bases at V and 7 bases at J, leaving 3 bases unmatched. This CDR3 has 14 residues.

V gene TRBV7-2 combines with J gene TRBJ2-7; TRBD1 might be the D (5 bases). V dropped 1 base and J dropped 2 bases, with 12 bases sitting between them. The CDR3 has 15 residues. Germline CDR1 SGHTA, CDR2 FQGNSA. Here the CDR3 reads CASSLVPAGTYEQYF. CDR3 nucleotides: TGTGCCAGCAGCTTAGTCCCAGCAGGGACCTACGAGCAGTACTTC.

The V call is TRBV3-1 (or the pseudogene TRBV3-2), the J call TRBJ2-3, with 11 bases lining up with TRBD2. This CDR3 comprises 15 residues. V lost 3 bases and J lost 6; bases outside the gene matches: 5. Germline V CDR1 and CDR2: LGHDT, YNNKEL (reference sequence). The CDR3 nucleotides read TGTGCCAGCAGCCACTTAGCGGGGGGGCACGATACGCAGTATTTT. As protein: CASSHLAGGHDTQYF.

The chain carries TRBV28 and TRBJ1-3; the D gene is possibly TRBD1 (6 bases). V was shortened by 4 bases and J by 4 bases, with 17 bases between the two germline ends. The CDR3 sequence is 16 residues long. Germline V lookup: CDR1 MDHEN, CDR2 SYDVKM. For the CDR3, the DNA is TGTGCCAGCAGTTCCCAATGGACAGTTGTCGGAAACACCATATATTTT. It yields the protein CASSSQWTVVGNTIYF.